This T cell receptor beta chain came from a study of OX40 agonist ivuxolimab in advanced cancers. The data were produced by immunoSEQ multiplex PCR, yet TCRdb's version contains in-frame clones alone and is incomplete. Counted here are 75,000 to 100,000 clones, 84% occurring once; the ten biggest clones make up under 6.5%. Germline V CDR1 and CDR2: LGHNA, YSLEER. V lost 2 bases to trimming and J lost 5 bases; unmatched junction nucleotides: 5. This CDR3 contains 17 residues. This receptor was taken from an adult with an advanced solid tumor such as melanoma, head and neck, liver or kidney cancer. Sequencing used CD4+ or CD8+ T cells sorted from blood, obtained in a trial of the OX40 agonist ivuxolimab. The chain uses TRBV4-3 and TRBJ2-3, with 15 bases identical to TRBD2. The CDR3 DNA reads as TGCGCCAGCAGCCAAAGGACTAGCGGGGGGGGTGGAGATACGCAGTATTTT. It translates to CASSQRTSGGGGDTQYF.